This T cell receptor beta chain is drawn from a study of OX40 agonist ivuxolimab in advanced cancers. Study summary: Mean age 60 years, range roughly 23 to 79; 82.7% male. Checkpoint inhibitors had been given previously to 40% of patients.

Generated by immunoSEQ multiplex PCR, the TCRdb table keeps only in-frame clones and is missing some. The repertoire includes around 14,000 clones, 75% to 85% of them detected once, and around a fifth sits in the top ten. Study-level points and caveats: The 0.1-3.0 mg/kg partial responders had among the lowest clonal expansion. Fewer expanded clones were found on average in CD4+ than in CD8+ T cells.

On this clone itself: What it binds is not known.

The source material was CD4+ or CD8+ T cells sorted from blood, sampled in a trial of the OX40 agonist ivuxolimab. The TCR sequence derives from an adult with an advanced solid tumor such as melanoma, head and neck, liver or kidney cancer.

The CDR3: CASSDSDNTGELFF. As DNA, the CDR3 is TGTGCCAGCAGTGACTCAGATAACACCGGGGAGCTGTTTTTT. This sequence joins TRBV6-4 and TRBJ2-2; D is uncertain. Trimming stripped 0 bases from V and 2 bases from J, with 4 bases between. The CDR3 has 14 amino acids. In germline, CDR1 is MRHNA, CDR2 SNTAGT.